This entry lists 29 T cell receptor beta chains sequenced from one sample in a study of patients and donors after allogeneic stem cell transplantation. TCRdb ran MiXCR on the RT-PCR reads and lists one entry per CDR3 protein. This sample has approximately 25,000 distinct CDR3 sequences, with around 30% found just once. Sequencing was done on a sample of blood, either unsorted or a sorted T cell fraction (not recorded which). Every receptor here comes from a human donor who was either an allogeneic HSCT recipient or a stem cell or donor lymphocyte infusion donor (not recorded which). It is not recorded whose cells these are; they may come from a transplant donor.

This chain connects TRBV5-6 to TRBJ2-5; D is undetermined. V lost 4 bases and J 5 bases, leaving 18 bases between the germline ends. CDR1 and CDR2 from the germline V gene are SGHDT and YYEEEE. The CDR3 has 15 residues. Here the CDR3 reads CASSPVRSPFETQYF. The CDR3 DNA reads TGTGCCAGCAGCCCGGTGAGGTCTCCCTTCGAGACCCAGTACTTC.

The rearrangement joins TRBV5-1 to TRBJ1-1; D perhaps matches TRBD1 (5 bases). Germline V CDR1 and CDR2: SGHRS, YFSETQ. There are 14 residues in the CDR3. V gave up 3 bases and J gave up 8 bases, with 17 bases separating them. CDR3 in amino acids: CASSSQIGGEEAFF. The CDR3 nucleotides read TGCGCCAGCAGCTCCCAGATTGGAGGGGAGGAAGCTTTCTTT.

The CDR3 coding sequence is TGTGCCAGCAGCTTGGGACCGGGACAGGGGGACAATGAAAAACTGTTTTTT. It codes for CASSLGPGQGDNEKLFF. The chain employs TRBV5-6 and TRBJ1-4; 11 positions agree with TRBD1. The CDR3 loop spans 17 amino acids. Germline CDR1 SGHDT, CDR2 YYEEEE. The junction had 6 bases not matched to a gene; V was cut back by 0 bases and J by 5 bases.

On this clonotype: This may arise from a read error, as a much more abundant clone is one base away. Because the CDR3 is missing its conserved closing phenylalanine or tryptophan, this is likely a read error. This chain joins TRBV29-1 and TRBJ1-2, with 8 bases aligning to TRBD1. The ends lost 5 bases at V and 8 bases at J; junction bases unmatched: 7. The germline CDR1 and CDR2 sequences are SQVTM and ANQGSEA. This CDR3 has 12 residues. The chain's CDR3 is CSVKDRDDGYTS. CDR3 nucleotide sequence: TGCAGCGTTAAGGACAGGGATGACGGCTACACCTCC.

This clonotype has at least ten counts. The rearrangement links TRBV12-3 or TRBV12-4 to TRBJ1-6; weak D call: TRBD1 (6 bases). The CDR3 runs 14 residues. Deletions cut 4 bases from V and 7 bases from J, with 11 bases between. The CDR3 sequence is CASSWRQANSPLHF. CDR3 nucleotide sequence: TGTGCCAGCAGTTGGCGACAGGCAAATTCACCCCTCCACTTT.

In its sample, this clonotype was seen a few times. For the CDR3, the DNA is TGTGCCAGCAGCTTAGGTGGACAGGGGGCGGATACGCAGTATTTT. Residues: CASSLGGQGADTQYF. V is TRBV7-2 and J is TRBJ2-3, with 11 bases lining up with TRBD1. After removal of 1 base from V and 6 bases from J, the junction contained 3 bases not matched to a gene. The V gene's germline CDR1 is SGHTA and CDR2 FQGNSA. The CDR3 totals 15 residues.

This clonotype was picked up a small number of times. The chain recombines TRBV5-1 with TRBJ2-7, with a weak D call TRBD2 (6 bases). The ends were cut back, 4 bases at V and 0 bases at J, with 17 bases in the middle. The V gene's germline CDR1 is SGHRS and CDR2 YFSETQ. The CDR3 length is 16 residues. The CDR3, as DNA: TGCGCCAGCAGCGGGGGGACGTCTTTTAGCTCCTACGAGCAGTACTTC. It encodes CASSGGTSFSSYEQYF. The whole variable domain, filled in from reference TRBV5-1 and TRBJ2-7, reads KAGVTQTPRYLIKTRGQQVTLSCSPISGHRSVSWYQQTPGQGLQFLFEYFSETQRNKGNFPGRFSGRQFSNSRSEMNVSTLELGDSALYLCASSGGTSFSSYEQYFGPGTRLTVT.

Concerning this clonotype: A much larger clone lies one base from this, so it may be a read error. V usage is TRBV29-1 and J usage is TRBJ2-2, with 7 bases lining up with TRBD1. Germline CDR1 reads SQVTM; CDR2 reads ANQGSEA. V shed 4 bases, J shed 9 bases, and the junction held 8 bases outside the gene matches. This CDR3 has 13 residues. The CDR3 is CSVGQGSPRELFF. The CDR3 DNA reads TGCAGCGTTGGACAGGGAAGTCCCAGGGAGCTGTTTTTT.

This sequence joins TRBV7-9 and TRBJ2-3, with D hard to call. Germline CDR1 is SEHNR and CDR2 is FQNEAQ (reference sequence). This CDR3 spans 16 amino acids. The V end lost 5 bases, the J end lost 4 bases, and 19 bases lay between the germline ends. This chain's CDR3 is CASSLRYSSRADTQYF. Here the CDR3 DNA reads TGTGCCAGCAGCCTAAGGTACTCGAGTCGGGCAGATACGCAGTATTTT.

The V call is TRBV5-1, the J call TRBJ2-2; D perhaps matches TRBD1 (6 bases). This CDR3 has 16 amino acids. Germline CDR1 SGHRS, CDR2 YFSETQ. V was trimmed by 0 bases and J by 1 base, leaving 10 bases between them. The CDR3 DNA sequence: TGCGCCAGCAGCTTGGCCCCCAGGGGGAACACCGGGGAGCTGTTTTTT. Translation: CASSLAPRGNTGELFF.

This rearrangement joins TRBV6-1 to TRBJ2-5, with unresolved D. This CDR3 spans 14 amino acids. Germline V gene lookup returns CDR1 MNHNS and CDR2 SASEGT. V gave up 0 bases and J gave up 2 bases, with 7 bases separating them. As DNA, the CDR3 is TGTGCCAGCAGTGAAGCAAGCAGACAAGAGACCCAGTACTTC. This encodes CASSEASRQETQYF.

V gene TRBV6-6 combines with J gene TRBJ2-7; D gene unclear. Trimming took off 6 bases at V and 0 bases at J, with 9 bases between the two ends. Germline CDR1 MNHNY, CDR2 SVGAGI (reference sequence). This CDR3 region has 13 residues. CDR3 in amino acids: CASRGKNSYEQYV. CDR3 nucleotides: TGTGCCAGCAGGGGGAAGAACTCCTACGAGCAGTACGTC.

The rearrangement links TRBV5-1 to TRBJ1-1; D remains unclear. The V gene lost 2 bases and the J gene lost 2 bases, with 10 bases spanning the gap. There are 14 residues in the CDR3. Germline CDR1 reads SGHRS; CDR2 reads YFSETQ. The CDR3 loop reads CASSLGQVNTEAFF. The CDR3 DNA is TGCGCCAGCAGCTTAGGGCAGGTTAACACTGAAGCTTTCTTT. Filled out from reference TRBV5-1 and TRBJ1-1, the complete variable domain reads KAGVTQTPRYLIKTRGQQVTLSCSPISGHRSVSWYQQTPGQGLQFLFEYFSETQRNKGNFPGRFSGRQFSNSRSEMNVSTLELGDSALYLCASSLGQVNTEAFFGQGTRLTVV.

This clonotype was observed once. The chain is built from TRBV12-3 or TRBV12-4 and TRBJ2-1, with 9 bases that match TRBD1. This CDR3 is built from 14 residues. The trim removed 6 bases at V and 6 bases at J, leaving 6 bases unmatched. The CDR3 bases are TGTGCCAGCAGCCCTAACAGGGGGCCCAATGAGCAGTTCTTC. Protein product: CASSPNRGPNEQFF.

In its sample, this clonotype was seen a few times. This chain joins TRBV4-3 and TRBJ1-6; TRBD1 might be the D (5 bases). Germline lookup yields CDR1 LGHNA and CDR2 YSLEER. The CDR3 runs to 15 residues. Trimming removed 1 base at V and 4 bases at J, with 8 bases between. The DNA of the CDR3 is TGCGCCAGCAGCCAAGGGGCAGGGTATAATTCACCCCTCCACTTT. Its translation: CASSQGAGYNSPLHF.

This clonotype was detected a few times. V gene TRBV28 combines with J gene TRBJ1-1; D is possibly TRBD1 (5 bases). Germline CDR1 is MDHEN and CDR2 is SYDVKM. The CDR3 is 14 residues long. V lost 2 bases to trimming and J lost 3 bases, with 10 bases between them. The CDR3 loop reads CASSLKQGHTEAFF. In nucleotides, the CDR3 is TGTGCCAGCAGTTTAAAGCAGGGCCACACTGAAGCTTTCTTT.

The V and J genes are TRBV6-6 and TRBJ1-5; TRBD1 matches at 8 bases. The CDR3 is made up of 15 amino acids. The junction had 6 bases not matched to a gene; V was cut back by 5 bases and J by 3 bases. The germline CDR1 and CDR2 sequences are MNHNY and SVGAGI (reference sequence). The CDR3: CASSNTGGLNQPQHF. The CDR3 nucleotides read TGTGCCAGCAGTAACACAGGGGGTCTCAATCAGCCCCAGCATTTT.

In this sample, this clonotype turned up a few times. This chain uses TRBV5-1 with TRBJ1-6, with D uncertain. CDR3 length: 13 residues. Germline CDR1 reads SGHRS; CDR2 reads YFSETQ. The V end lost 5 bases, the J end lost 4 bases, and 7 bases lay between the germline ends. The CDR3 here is CASSGEYNSPLHF. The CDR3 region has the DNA TGCGCCAGCAGTGGTGAATATAATTCACCCCTCCACTTT.

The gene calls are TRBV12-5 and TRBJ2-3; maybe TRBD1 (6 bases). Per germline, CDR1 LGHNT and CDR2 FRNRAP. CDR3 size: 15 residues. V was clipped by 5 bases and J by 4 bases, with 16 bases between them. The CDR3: CASGPPRGGPDTQYF. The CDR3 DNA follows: TGTGCTAGTGGTCCCCCCAGGGGTGGGCCAGATACGCAGTATTTT.

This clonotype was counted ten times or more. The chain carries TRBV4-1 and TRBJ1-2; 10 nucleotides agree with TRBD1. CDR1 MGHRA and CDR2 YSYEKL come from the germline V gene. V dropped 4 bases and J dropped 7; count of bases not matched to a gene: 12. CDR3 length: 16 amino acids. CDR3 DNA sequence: TGCGCCAGCAGCCTAAGCGACGGGACAGGGGATGGTGGCTACACCTTC. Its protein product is CASSLSDGTGDGGYTF.

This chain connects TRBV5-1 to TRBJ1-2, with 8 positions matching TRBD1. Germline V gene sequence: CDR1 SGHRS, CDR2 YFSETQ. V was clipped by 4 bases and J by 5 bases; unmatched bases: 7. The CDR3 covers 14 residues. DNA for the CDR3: TGCGCCAGCAGCGCGACAGGGGCCCCGTATGGCTACACCTTC. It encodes CASSATGAPYGYTF.

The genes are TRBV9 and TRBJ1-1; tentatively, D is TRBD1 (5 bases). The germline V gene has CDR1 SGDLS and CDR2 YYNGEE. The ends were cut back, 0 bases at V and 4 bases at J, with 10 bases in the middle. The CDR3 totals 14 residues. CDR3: CASSVAVTVTEAFF. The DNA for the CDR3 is TGTGCCAGCAGCGTAGCTGTGACAGTCACTGAAGCTTTCTTT.

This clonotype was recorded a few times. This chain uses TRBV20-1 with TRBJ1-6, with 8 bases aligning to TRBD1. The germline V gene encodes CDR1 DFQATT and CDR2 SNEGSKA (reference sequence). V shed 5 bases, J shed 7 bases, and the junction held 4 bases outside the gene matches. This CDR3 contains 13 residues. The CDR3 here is CSAQGAGNSPLHF. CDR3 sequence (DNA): TGCAGTGCTCAGGGGGCAGGGAATTCACCCCTCCACTTT.

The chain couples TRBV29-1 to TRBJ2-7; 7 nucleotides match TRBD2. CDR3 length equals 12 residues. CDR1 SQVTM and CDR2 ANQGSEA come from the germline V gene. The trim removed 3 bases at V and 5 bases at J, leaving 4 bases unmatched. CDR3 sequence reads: CSVDRGGDEQYF. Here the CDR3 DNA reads TGCAGCGTTGATCGTGGGGGGGACGAGCAGTACTTC.

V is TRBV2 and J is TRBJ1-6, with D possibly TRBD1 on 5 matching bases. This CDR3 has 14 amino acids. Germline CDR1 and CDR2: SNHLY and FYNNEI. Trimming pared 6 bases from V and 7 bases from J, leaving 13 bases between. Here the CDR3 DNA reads TGTGCCAGCAGGGGACGGTCGGGGAATTCACCCCTCCACTTT. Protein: CASRGRSGNSPLHF.

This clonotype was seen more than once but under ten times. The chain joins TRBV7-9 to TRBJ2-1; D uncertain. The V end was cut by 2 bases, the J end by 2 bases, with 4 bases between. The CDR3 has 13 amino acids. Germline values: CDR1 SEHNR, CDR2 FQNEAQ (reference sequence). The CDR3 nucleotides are TGTGCCAGCAGCTTAAACACCTACAATGAGCAGTTCTTC. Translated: CASSLNTYNEQFF.

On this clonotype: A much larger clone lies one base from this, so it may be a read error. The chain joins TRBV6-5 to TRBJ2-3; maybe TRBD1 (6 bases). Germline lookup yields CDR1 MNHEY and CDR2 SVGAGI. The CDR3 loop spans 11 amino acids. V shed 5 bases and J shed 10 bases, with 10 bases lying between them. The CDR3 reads CASSQGHAQYF. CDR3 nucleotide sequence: TGTGCCAGCAGTCAGGGGCATGCGCAGTATTTT.

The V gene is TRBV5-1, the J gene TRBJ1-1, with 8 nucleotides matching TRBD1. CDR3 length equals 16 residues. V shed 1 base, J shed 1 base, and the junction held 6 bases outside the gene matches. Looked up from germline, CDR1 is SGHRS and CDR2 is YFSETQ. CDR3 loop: CASSLPTGVPNTEAFF. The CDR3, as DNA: TGCGCCAGCAGCTTGCCGACAGGGGTACCGAACACTGAAGCTTTCTTT.

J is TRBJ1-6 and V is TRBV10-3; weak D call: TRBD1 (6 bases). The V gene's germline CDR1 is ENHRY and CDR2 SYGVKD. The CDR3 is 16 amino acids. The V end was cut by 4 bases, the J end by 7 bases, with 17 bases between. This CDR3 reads CAISGPGVFPNSPLHF. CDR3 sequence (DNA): TGTGCCATCAGTGGGCCAGGGGTTTTCCCAAATTCACCCCTCCACTTT.